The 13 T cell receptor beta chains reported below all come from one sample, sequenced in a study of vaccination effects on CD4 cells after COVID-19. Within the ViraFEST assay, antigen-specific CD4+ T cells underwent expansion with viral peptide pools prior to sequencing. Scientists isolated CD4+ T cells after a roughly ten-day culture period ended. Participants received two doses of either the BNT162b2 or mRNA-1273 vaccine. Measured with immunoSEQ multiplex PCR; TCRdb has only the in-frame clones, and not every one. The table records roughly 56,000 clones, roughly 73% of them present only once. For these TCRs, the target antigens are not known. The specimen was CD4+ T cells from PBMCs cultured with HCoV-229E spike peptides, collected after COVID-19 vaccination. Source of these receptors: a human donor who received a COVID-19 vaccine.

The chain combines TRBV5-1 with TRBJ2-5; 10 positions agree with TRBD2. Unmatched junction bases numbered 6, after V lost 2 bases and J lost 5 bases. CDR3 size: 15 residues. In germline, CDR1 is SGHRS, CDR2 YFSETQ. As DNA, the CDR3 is TGCGCCAGCAGCTTCCTAGCGGGGGTCCTGGAGACCCAGTACTTC. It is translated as CASSFLAGVLETQYF.

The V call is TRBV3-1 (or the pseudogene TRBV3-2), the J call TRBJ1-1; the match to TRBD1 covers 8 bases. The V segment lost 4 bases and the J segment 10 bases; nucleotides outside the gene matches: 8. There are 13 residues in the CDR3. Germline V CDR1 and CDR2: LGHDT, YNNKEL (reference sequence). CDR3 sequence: CASSPGQGVRAFF. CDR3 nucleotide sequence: TGTGCCAGCAGCCCTGGACAGGGCGTACGAGCTTTCTTT.

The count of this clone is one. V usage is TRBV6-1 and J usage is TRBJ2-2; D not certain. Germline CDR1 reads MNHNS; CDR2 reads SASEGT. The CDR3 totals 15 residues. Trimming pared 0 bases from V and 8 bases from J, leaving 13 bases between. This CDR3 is CASSEAWTQAGELFF. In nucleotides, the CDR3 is TGTGCCAGCAGTGAAGCGTGGACCCAAGCGGGGGAGCTGTTTTTT.

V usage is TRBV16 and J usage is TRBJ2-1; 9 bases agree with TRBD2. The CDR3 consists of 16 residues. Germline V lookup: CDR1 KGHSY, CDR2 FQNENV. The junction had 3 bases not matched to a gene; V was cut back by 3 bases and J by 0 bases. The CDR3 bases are TGTGCCAGCAGCCAGTTTAGCGGGGGCTCCTACAATGAGCAGTTCTTC. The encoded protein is CASSQFSGGSYNEQFF.

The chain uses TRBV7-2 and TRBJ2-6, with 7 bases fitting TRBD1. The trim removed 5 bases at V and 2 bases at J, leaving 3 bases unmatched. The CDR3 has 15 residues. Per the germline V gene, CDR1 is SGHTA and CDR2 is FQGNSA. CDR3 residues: CASSRTGAGANVLTF. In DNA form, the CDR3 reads TGTGCCAGCAGCCGTACAGGGGCTGGGGCCAACGTCCTGACTTTC. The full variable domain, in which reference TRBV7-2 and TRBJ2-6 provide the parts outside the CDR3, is GAGVSQSPSNKVTEKGKDVELRCDPISGHTALYWYRQSLGQGLEFLIYFQGNSAPDKSGLPSDRFSAERTGGSVSTLTIQRTQQEDSAVYLCASSRTGAGANVLTFGAGSRLTVL.

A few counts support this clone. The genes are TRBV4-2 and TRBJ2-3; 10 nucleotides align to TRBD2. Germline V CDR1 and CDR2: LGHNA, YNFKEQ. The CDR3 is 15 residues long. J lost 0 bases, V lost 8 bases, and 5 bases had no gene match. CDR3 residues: CASSRTSGSTDTQYF. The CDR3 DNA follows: TGTGCCAGCTCAAGGACTAGCGGCAGCACAGATACGCAGTATTTT.

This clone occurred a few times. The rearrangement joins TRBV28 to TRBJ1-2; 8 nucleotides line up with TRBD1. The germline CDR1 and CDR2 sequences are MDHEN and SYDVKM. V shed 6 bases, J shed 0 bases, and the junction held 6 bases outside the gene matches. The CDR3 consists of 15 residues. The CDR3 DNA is TGTGCCAGCAGCACCACAGGGGGAGCTAACTATGGCTACACCTTC. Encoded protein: CASSTTGGANYGYTF.

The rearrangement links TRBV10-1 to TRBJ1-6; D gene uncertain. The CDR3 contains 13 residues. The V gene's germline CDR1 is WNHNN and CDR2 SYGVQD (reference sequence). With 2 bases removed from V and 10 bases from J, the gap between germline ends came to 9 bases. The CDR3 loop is CASSEVGSSPLHF. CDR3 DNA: TGCGCCAGCAGTGAGGTGGGGTCCTCACCCCTCCACTTT.

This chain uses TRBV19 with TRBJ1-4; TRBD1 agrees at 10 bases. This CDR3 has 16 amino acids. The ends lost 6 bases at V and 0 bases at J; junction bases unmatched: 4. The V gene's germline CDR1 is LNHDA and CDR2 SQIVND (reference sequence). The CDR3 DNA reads TGTGCCAGTAGGCGGACAGGGGGGGCAACTAATGAAAAACTGTTTTTT. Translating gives CASRRTGGATNEKLFF.

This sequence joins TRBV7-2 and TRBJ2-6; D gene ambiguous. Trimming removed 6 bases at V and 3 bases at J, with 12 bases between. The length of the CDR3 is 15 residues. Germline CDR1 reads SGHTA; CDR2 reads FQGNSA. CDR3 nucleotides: TGTGCCAGCAGGGGTCTGGGGATTGGGGCCAACGTCCTGACTTTC. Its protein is CASRGLGIGANVLTF.

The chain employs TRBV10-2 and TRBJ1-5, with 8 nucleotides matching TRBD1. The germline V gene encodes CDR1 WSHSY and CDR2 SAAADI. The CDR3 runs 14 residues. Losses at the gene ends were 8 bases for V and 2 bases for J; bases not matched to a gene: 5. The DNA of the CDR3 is TGCGCCAGCGTAGCAGGGGGCGGCAATCAGCCCCAGCATTTT. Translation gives CASVAGGGNQPQHF.

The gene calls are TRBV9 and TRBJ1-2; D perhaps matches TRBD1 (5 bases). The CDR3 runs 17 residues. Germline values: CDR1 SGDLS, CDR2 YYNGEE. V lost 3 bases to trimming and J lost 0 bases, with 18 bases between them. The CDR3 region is CASSASHYRRANYGYTF. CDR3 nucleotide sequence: TGTGCCAGCAGCGCCTCACACTACAGGAGAGCTAACTATGGCTACACCTTC.

The chain's CDR3 is CASSLVGWYGYTF. CDR3 bases: TGTGCCAGCAGCTTAGTCGGGTGGTATGGCTACACCTTC. The chain is built from TRBV7-9 and TRBJ1-2; D call uncertain. Germline CDR1 SEHNR, CDR2 FQNEAQ (reference sequence). There are 13 residues in the CDR3. Between the trimmed V and J ends, which lost 1 base and 5 bases, there was a span of 8 bases.